One and the same sample provided the 6 T cell receptor beta chains below, sequenced in a study of T-cell memory formation after mild COVID-19. TCRdb analysed the 5' RACE reads with MiXCR anew, one entry per CDR3 protein. The sample contains approximately 500,000 distinct CDR3 sequences, more than 20% of which appear only once. What was sequenced was PBMCs or a T cell subset sorted from them (not recorded which). The receptors were gathered from an adult woman who had mild COVID-19 (a few samples of this study predate the infection). Cell type and time point are not known.

This clonotype was counted only a few times. V usage is TRBV10-2 and J usage is TRBJ2-2; a weak D match, TRBD1 (5 bases). The CDR3 extends over 13 amino acids. Germline CDR1 is WSHSY and CDR2 is SAAADI. V was pared by 4 bases and J by 6 bases, with 9 bases between. CDR3 sequence (DNA): TGCGCCAGCAGTGGGGTAGGGGCCGGGGAGCTGTTTTTT. This gives the protein CASSGVGAGELFF.

The chain carries TRBV20-1 and TRBJ2-2, with 11 nucleotides matching TRBD2. In germline, CDR1 is DFQATT, CDR2 SNEGSKA (reference sequence). V shed 6 bases and J 0 bases; nucleotides not matched to a gene: 3. The CDR3 extends over 15 amino acids. The CDR3 loop is CSAGTSGSNTGELFF. For the CDR3, the DNA is TGCAGTGCGGGGACTAGCGGCTCGAACACCGGGGAGCTGTTTTTT.

This clonotype was observed a handful of times. The chain couples TRBV7-6 to TRBJ2-5; 7 bases map to TRBD1. J lost 2 bases, V lost 2 bases, and 14 bases had no gene match. Germline loops: CDR1 SGHVS, CDR2 FNYEAQ. This CDR3 has 18 amino acids. CDR3 in amino acids: CASSLFSTSDRSQETQYF. CDR3 coding DNA: TGTGCCAGCAGCTTATTCTCCACCTCGGACAGGTCGCAAGAGACCCAGTACTTC.

This chain links TRBV2 with TRBJ1-4, with a weak D call TRBD1 (5 bases). Trimming took 3 bases from V and 7 from J, leaving 12 bases between them. The CDR3 spans 14 residues. CDR1 and CDR2 from the germline V gene are SNHLY and FYNNEI. CDR3 sequence (DNA): TGTGCCAGCAGTGAGGACTCGGGGGGTGAAAAACTGTTTTTT. Translation gives CASSEDSGGEKLFF.

CDR3 loop: CASSSRQAPNYGYTF. CDR3 DNA sequence: TGTGCCAGCAGTTCCCGACAGGCACCTAACTATGGCTACACCTTC. The chain joins TRBV12-3 or TRBV12-4 to TRBJ1-2; possibly TRBD1 for D (6 bases). The CDR3 length is 15 residues. Trimming removed 4 bases from V and 0 bases from J, with 12 bases in between.

This chain joins TRBV7-6 and TRBJ2-3; 7 bases match TRBD2. Germline V CDR1 and CDR2: SGHVS, FNYEAQ. This CDR3 spans 15 amino acids. V lost 5 bases to trimming and J lost 0 bases; unmatched junction nucleotides: 5. The CDR3 region is CASSRGDYSTDTQYF. The CDR3 DNA is TGTGCCAGCAGCCGTGGGGACTATAGCACAGATACGCAGTATTTT.